The subject of this entry is one T cell receptor (beta chain). The data derive from a study of OX40 agonist ivuxolimab in advanced cancers. About the study: Approximately 41% of patients had received prior checkpoint inhibitor therapy.

Trimming removed 6 bases at V and 0 bases at J, with 6 bases between. The CDR3 spans 14 residues. CDR1 LNHDA and CDR2 SQIVND come from the germline V gene (reference sequence). Data came from immunoSEQ multiplex PCR; TCRdb stores just in-frame clones and leaves some out. The sample consists of approximately 23,000 clones, 88% of them appearing once. This clonotype was sampled from an adult with an advanced solid tumor such as melanoma, head and neck, liver or kidney cancer. This rearrangement joins TRBV19 to TRBJ2-6, with D unclear. Sequenced material: CD4+ or CD8+ T cells sorted from blood, taken in a trial of the OX40 agonist ivuxolimab. The CDR3 is CASRFDSGANVLTF. The CDR3 DNA reads TGTGCCAGTAGGTTCGACTCTGGGGCCAACGTCCTGACTTTC.